These 11 T cell receptor beta chains came from one sample sequenced in a study of T-cell memory formation after mild COVID-19 (dated by TCRdb to the early 2020s). The protocol used for the library was 5' RACE. These reads were obtained on an Illumina NovaSeq 6000. TCRdb trimmed the raw reads at Q25, called clones with MiXCR and kept productive beta chains. CDR3 protein sequences are deduplicated, and each keeps its most common genes and DNA. This sample is represented by approximately 570,000 distinct CDR3 sequences; around 17% of them were singletons. More than 10% of the sample is held by the ten biggest clonotypes. The sequencing input was PBMCs or a T cell subset sorted from them (not recorded which). Every receptor here comes from an adult woman who had mild COVID-19 (a few samples of this study predate the infection). The sample titles of this study are shuffled in the database, so cell type and time point are left out; the donor was told from shared clones.

The sample holds many counts of this clonotype. The V gene is TRBV7-9, the J gene TRBJ1-1; D ambiguous. CDR1 and CDR2 (germline): SEHNR, FQNEAQ (reference sequence). CDR3 length equals 13 residues. V was shortened by 5 bases and J by 2 bases, with 9 bases between the two germline ends. The CDR3 bases are TGTGCCAGCAGCCCGATACGCAACACTGAAGCTTTCTTT. It encodes CASSPIRNTEAFF.

The rearrangement uses TRBV12-3 or TRBV12-4 and TRBJ2-1; D may be TRBD1 (6 bases). This CDR3 has 15 residues. V lost 5 bases, J lost 6 bases, and 17 bases lay in between. The CDR3, as DNA: TGTGCCAGCAGTAGCACAGGGAATCCTCGCAATGAGCAGTTCTTC. Translated: CASSSTGNPRNEQFF.

This clonotype has a handful of counts. V is TRBV7-2 and J is TRBJ2-5, with 8 nucleotides matching TRBD2. The CDR3 totals 15 residues. Germline CDR1 reads SGHTA; CDR2 reads FQGNSA. With 5 bases clipped from V and 4 bases from J, the junction kept 9 bases outside the gene matches. The CDR3 DNA sequence: TGTGCCAGCAGCAAAGGGACTAGGGTGAGAGAGACCCAGTACTTC. It translates to CASSKGTRVRETQYF.

Only a few counts were recorded for this clonotype. The chain combines TRBV6-5 with TRBJ2-7; TRBD2 matches 10 bases. CDR1 and CDR2 (germline): MNHEY, SVGAGI. The J segment lost 2 bases and the V segment lost 2 bases, leaving 9 bases of the junction unmatched. CDR3 size: 17 residues. CDR3 bases: TGTGCCAGCAGTTACACAACCCGACTAGCGGGTACCTACGAGCAGTACTTC. This sequence encodes CASSYTTRLAGTYEQYF.

The chain employs TRBV5-1 and TRBJ2-2, with D perhaps TRBD1 (6 bases). V lost 4 bases to trimming and J lost 7 bases, with 14 bases between them. Germline CDR1 reads SGHRS; CDR2 reads YFSETQ. The CDR3 consists of 14 residues. The CDR3 DNA sequence: TGCGCCAGCAGCCCCCGGGACACAGGCGGGGAGCTGTTTTTT. As protein: CASSPRDTGGELFF.

The rearrangement links TRBV15 to TRBJ1-1, with D tentatively TRBD1 (5 bases). The ends were cut back, 1 base at V and 0 bases at J, with 12 bases in the middle. The CDR3 runs 16 residues. CDR1 and CDR2 from the germline V gene are LNHNV and YYDKDF (reference sequence). CDR3: CATSRGSMGLNTEAFF. In nucleotides, the CDR3 is TGTGCCACCAGCAGAGGTTCGATGGGACTGAACACTGAAGCTTTCTTT.

The V call is TRBV2, the J call TRBJ1-1; 8 positions agree with TRBD1. Germline V CDR1 and CDR2: SNHLY, FYNNEI. The V gene end was trimmed by 6 bases and the J gene end by 3 bases; junction bases not matched to a gene: 9. The CDR3 is made up of 15 amino acids. CDR3 residues: CASRRHRGDDTEAFF. The CDR3 bases are TGTGCCAGCAGGAGACACAGGGGGGATGACACTGAAGCTTTCTTT.

This clonotype was observed a handful of times. The genes are TRBV5-1 and TRBJ2-2; D gene uncertain. There are 16 residues in the CDR3. CDR1 and CDR2 (germline): SGHRS, YFSETQ. The germline V and J ends were trimmed by 1 base and 0 bases, with 10 bases remaining between them. The CDR3 loop is CASSLSTDPNTGELFF. The CDR3 DNA reads TGCGCCAGCAGCTTGTCGACCGACCCGAACACCGGGGAGCTGTTTTTT.

This clonotype has just a few counts. The V call is TRBV5-1, the J call TRBJ1-1; TRBD1 agrees at 7 bases. The CDR3 covers 12 residues. With 4 bases clipped from V and 8 bases from J, the junction kept 5 bases outside the gene matches. The germline V gene has CDR1 SGHRS and CDR2 YFSETQ. CDR3 nucleotides: TGCGCCAGCAGCACGGACAGGTTAGAAGCTTTCTTT. It encodes CASSTDRLEAFF.

This clonotype was detected only a few times. The chain recombines TRBV24-1 with TRBJ2-4, with D unresolved. V shed 0 bases and J shed 9 bases, with 14 bases lying between them. The CDR3 runs 15 residues. Germline-derived CDR1 and CDR2 are KGHDR and SFDVKD. CDR3 nucleotides: TGTGCCACCAGTGATTTGTATGCGGCGAGTGTCATTCAGTACTTC. This gives the protein CATSDLYAASVIQYF.

This clonotype was counted only a few times. The V call is TRBV6-5, the J call TRBJ1-3; D not certain. Germline V gene data show CDR1 as MNHEY and CDR2 as SVGAGI. V lost 6 bases and J 0 bases, leaving 9 bases between the germline ends. The CDR3 has 14 amino acids. The CDR3 region is CASSSSLSGNTIYF. CDR3 in DNA: TGTGCCAGCAGCTCTTCGCTCTCTGGAAACACCATATATTTT.